The 22 T cell receptor beta chains below come from one sample, sequenced in a study of human T cells and chemical hapten exposure. TCRdb re-called the RACE reads through MiXCR, storing one row per CDR3 protein. This table has some 180,000 distinct CDR3 sequences, about 22% appearing once. Stated time point: patch test 1, 2 weeks after DPC sensitization. Regarding treatment: therapeutic diphenylcyclopropenone sensitization with weekly scalp DPC. This material consisted of whole blood, taken in connection with sensitization to the hapten diphenylcyclopropenone (DPC). All receptors derive from a woman in her 50s with alopecia areata. Some clones in this sample may be carry-over from other donors' samples.

The genes are TRBV5-1 and TRBJ2-3; the D gene is possibly TRBD2 (5 bases). V was trimmed by 2 bases and J by 2 bases, leaving 24 bases between them. This CDR3 is 19 amino acids long. Germline CDR1 is SGHRS and CDR2 is YFSETQ. The CDR3 loop reads CASSLIGTGRADPTDTQYF. The DNA for the CDR3 is TGCGCCAGCAGCTTAATAGGAACGGGAAGAGCGGACCCCACAGATACGCAGTATTTT.

The J gene is TRBJ1-5, the V gene TRBV5-1; tentative D call: TRBD1 (5 bases). The length of the CDR3 is 14 residues. CDR1 and CDR2 from the germline V gene are SGHRS and YFSETQ. The V end lost 2 bases, the J end lost 4 bases, and 10 bases lay between the germline ends. The DNA of the CDR3 is TGCGCCAGCAGCTTTGGGGACGGAAATCAGCCCCAGCATTTT. Amino acids: CASSFGDGNQPQHF.

This clonotype was seen a handful of times. The genes are TRBV28 and TRBJ2-7; 9 bases agree with TRBD1. Germline CDR1 and CDR2: MDHEN and SYDVKM. V dropped 4 bases and J dropped 3; count of bases not matched to a gene: 7. This CDR3 has 15 amino acids. The CDR3 loop reads CASSSGQGTLYEQYF. CDR3 coding DNA: TGTGCCAGCAGTTCGGGACAGGGAACCCTCTACGAGCAGTACTTC.

This chain joins TRBV29-1 and TRBJ2-5; TRBD2 matches at 11 bases. Germline V lookup: CDR1 SQVTM, CDR2 ANQGSEA. V gave up 1 base and J gave up 0 bases; unmatched junction bases: 7. The CDR3 totals 17 residues. The CDR3 sequence: CSVEGGPSGRHQETQYF. The CDR3 DNA sequence: TGCAGCGTTGAAGGGGGGCCTAGCGGGAGGCACCAAGAGACCCAGTACTTC.

The chain combines TRBV15 with TRBJ2-2; D gene unclear. V was cut by 3 bases and J by 4 bases, with 9 bases left in between. The CDR3 has 14 amino acids. Germline CDR1 is LNHNV and CDR2 is YYDKDF (reference sequence). As DNA, the CDR3 is TGTGCCACCAGCAGGGACCTGGGCACCGGGGAGCTGTTTTTT. Translation: CATSRDLGTGELFF.

This clonotype was detected only a few times. The genes are TRBV20-1 and TRBJ2-3; D gene ambiguous. The V gene lost 1 base and the J gene lost 4 bases, with 6 bases spanning the gap. The CDR3 has 12 residues. CDR1 and CDR2 (germline): DFQATT, SNEGSKA (reference sequence). The CDR3 sequence: CSARARADTQYF. The CDR3 DNA reads as TGCAGTGCTAGAGCTCGGGCAGATACGCAGTATTTT.

The chain combines TRBV7-9 with TRBJ1-1, with TRBD1 as a possible D gene (5 bases). The CDR3 is 15 residues long. Trimming took 0 bases from V and 7 from J, leaving 15 bases between them. Germline CDR1 and CDR2: SEHNR and FQNEAQ (reference sequence). The CDR3 sequence is CASSLAGRGAGEAFF. Written as DNA, the CDR3 is TGTGCCAGCAGCTTAGCCGGGCGTGGGGCTGGTGAAGCTTTCTTT.

The chain recombines TRBV6-1 with TRBJ2-7; 7 bases agree with TRBD1. Trimming took 5 bases from V and 0 from J; bases not matched to a gene: 4. The germline gives CDR1 MNHNS, CDR2 SASEGT. The CDR3 is 14 residues long. CDR3 nucleotides: TGTGCCAGCAGTACGACAGGGAACTCCTACGAGCAGTACTTC. Translation: CASSTTGNSYEQYF.

The rearrangement uses TRBV6-5 and TRBJ2-7; TRBD2 matches 8 bases. The CDR3 loop spans 15 amino acids. Germline values: CDR1 MNHEY, CDR2 SVGAGI. Trimming took 0 bases from V and 3 from J; bases not matched to a gene: 4. CDR3 in amino acids: CASSYSWSGSYEQYF. CDR3 nucleotide sequence: TGTGCCAGCAGTTACTCGTGGAGCGGGAGCTACGAGCAGTACTTC.

Only a few counts were recorded for this clonotype. V gene TRBV18 combines with J gene TRBJ2-7; D is perhaps TRBD2 (5 bases). The CDR3 is 12 residues long. Germline CDR1 and CDR2: KGHSH and LQKENI. The V gene lost 4 bases and the J gene lost 3 bases, with 7 bases spanning the gap. The CDR3 DNA is TGTGCCAGCTCACTGAGGGACTACGAGCAGTACTTC. This codes for CASSLRDYEQYF.

In this sample, this clonotype turned up many times. V is TRBV9 and J is TRBJ2-2; TRBD2 matches 12 bases. The length of the CDR3 is 15 residues. Unmatched junction bases numbered 4, after V lost 2 bases and J lost 8 bases. Germline V CDR1 and CDR2: SGDLS, YYNGEE. CDR3 coding DNA: TGTGCCAGCAGCGTCGGACTAGCGGGACGGGGGGAGCTGTTTTTT. Translated, it gives CASSVGLAGRGELFF.

This clonotype came up many times. The gene calls are TRBV2 and TRBJ2-4, with D unresolved. Germline values: CDR1 SNHLY, CDR2 FYNNEI. V lost 7 bases to trimming and J lost 0 bases, with 4 bases between them. CDR3 length equals 12 residues. This chain's CDR3 is CASKLAKNIQYF. For the CDR3, the DNA is TGTGCCAGCAAACTAGCCAAAAACATTCAGTACTTC.

This chain joins TRBV9 and TRBJ2-3; 7 bases map to TRBD2. Germline V gene lookup returns CDR1 SGDLS and CDR2 YYNGEE. With V trimmed by 2 bases and J by 1 base, 7 bases remained unmatched. There are 16 residues in the CDR3. CDR3 protein: CASSVEPSGRTDTQYF. The CDR3 nucleotides are TGTGCCAGCAGCGTTGAGCCTAGCGGACGCACAGATACGCAGTATTTT.

The chain links TRBV21-1 to TRBJ1-2. TRBV21-1 counts as a pseudogene. This CDR3 is built from 10 residues. The CDR3 bases are TGTGCCAGCCTCAACTATGGCTACACCTTC. Its protein product is CASLNYGYTF.

This clonotype appeared a few times. The rearrangement links TRBV5-1 to TRBJ1-2; D unresolved. Trimming stripped 1 base from V and 1 base from J, with 11 bases between. The germline gives CDR1 SGHRS, CDR2 YFSETQ. This CDR3 spans 15 amino acids. CDR3 DNA sequence: TGCGCCAGCAGCTTGCAAGACATAGATAACTATGGCTACACCTTC. Translated, it gives CASSLQDIDNYGYTF.

This chain uses TRBV10-1 with TRBJ2-3; 11 bases match TRBD2. CDR1 is WNHNN, CDR2 SYGVQD, per germline (reference sequence). The CDR3 contains 14 residues. With 1 base clipped from V and 11 bases from J, the junction kept 5 bases outside the gene matches. The CDR3 region has the DNA TGCGCCAGCAGTGAGTTAACTAGCGGGAGTGGGCAGTATTTT. Translation: CASSELTSGSGQYF.

This clonotype was counted between two and nine times. J is TRBJ1-5 and V is TRBV5-1, with a tentative D call TRBD1 (5 bases). The CDR3 consists of 14 residues. Trimming removed 4 bases at V and 8 bases at J, with 16 bases between. CDR1 and CDR2 (germline): SGHRS, YFSETQ. The CDR3 is CASSNGEGREPQHF. CDR3 nucleotides: TGCGCCAGCAGCAATGGGGAGGGGAGGGAGCCCCAGCATTTT. Full variable domain (missing parts from reference TRBV5-1 and TRBJ1-5): KAGVTQTPRYLIKTRGQQVTLSCSPISGHRSVSWYQQTPGQGLQFLFEYFSETQRNKGNFPGRFSGRQFSNSRSEMNVSTLELGDSALYLCASSNGEGREPQHFGDGTRLSIL.

V is TRBV3-1 and J is TRBJ2-4; 8 nucleotides align to TRBD2. The CDR3 spans 17 residues. The germline gives CDR1 LGHDT, CDR2 YNNKEL (reference sequence). With V trimmed by 0 bases and J by 7 bases, 11 bases remained unmatched. The CDR3 is CASSQDPTSSGRNIQYF. The DNA for the CDR3 is TGTGCCAGCAGCCAAGACCCAACCTCTAGCGGGCGGAACATTCAGTACTTC.

V and J are TRBV29-1 and TRBJ2-7; no definite D call. The CDR3 runs to 11 residues. Germline V gene sequence: CDR1 SQVTM, CDR2 ANQGSEA. Deletions cut 0 bases from V and 4 bases from J, with 4 bases between. The CDR3 reads CSVEEGYEQYF. CDR3 nucleotides: TGCAGCGTTGAAGAGGGGTACGAGCAGTACTTC.

The chain has TRBV3-1 and TRBJ2-7; D perhaps matches TRBD1 (6 bases). V gave up 0 bases and J gave up 6 bases, with 15 bases separating them. The CDR3 is made up of 15 amino acids. Germline V CDR1 and CDR2: LGHDT, YNNKEL (reference sequence). In DNA form, the CDR3 reads TGTGCCAGCAGCCAAGAGCGGCAGGGACAAGGCGAGCAGTACTTC. Protein product: CASSQERQGQGEQYF.

The V and J genes are TRBV7-2 and TRBJ1-3; 8 nucleotides align to TRBD1. The CDR3 is made up of 17 amino acids. The V and J ends lost 4 bases and 0 bases, in that order; junction bases with no gene match: 8. Germline V gene sequence: CDR1 SGHTA, CDR2 FQGNSA. CDR3 sequence: CASSYRDRQYSGNTIYF. As DNA, the CDR3 is TGTGCCAGCAGCTACCGGGACAGGCAGTACTCTGGAAACACCATATATTTT.

The chain is built from TRBV29-1 and TRBJ1-1; D is undetermined. This CDR3 is built from 14 residues. The V end lost 3 bases, the J end lost 0 bases, and 11 bases lay between the germline ends. Germline CDR1 reads SQVTM; CDR2 reads ANQGSEA. The CDR3 nucleotides read TGCAGCGTTGACAGCCCCAGGTTGAACACTGAAGCTTTCTTT. Its protein is CSVDSPRLNTEAFF.